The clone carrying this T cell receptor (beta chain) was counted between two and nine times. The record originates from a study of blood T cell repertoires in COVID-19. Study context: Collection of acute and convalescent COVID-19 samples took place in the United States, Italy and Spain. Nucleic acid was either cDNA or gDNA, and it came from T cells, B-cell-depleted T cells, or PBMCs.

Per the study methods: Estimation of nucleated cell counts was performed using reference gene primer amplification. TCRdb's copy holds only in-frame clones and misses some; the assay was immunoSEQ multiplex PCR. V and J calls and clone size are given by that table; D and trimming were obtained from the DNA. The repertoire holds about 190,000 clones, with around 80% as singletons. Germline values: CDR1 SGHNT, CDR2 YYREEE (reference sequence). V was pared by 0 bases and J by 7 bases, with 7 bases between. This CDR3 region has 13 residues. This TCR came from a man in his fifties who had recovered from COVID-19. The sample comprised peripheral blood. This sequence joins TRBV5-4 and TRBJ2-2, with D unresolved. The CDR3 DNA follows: TGTGCCAGCAGCTTGGATGCGTTCGGGGAGCTGTTTTTT. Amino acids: CASSLDAFGELFF.